This T cell receptor beta chain was observed in a study of tumor-infiltrating lymphocytes in localized non-small cell lung cancer. Study-level background: Resected tumor was paired with non-adjacent uninvolved lung from the same patient. Broader study findings: T-cell fraction did not differ between immunotypes IM1 and IM2. Compared with uninvolved lung, tumors showed higher T cell infiltration by TCRbeta sequencing. Technical variation could not be separated from intratumor heterogeneity here.

TCRdb's copy holds only in-frame clones and misses some; the assay was immunoSEQ multiplex PCR. Here the sample spans 7,000 to 8,500 clones, under 85% being singletons. Concerning this clone itself: The antigen is undetermined.

The CDR3 is made up of 15 amino acids. The J segment lost 11 bases and the V segment lost 6 bases, leaving 11 bases of the junction unmatched. Germline assignment: CDR1 SGHVS and CDR2 FQNEAQ. This clonotype was obtained from a human donor with non-small cell lung cancer. Sequenced: lung tumor tissue. The V call is TRBV7-8, the J call TRBJ2-1, with 12 positions matching TRBD2. Here the CDR3 DNA reads TGTGCCAGCAGTTCAAGGGGACTAGCGGGTCCACAGCAGTTCTTC. Its translation: CASSSRGLAGPQQFF.